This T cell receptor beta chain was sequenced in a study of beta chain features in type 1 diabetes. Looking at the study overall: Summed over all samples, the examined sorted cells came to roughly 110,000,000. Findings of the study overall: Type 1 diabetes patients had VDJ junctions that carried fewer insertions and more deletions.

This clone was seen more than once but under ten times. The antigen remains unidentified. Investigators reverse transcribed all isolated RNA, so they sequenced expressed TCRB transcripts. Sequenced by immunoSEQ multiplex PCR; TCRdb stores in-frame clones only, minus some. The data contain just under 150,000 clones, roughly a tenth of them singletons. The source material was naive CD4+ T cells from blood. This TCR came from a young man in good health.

The chain's CDR3 is CASSPAGDNQFSYEQYF. The CDR3 DNA reads TGTGCCAGCTCACCGGCTGGTGACAATCAGTTCTCCTACGAGCAGTACTTC. The chain joins TRBV18 to TRBJ2-7; no clear D gene. This CDR3 is built from 17 residues. V dropped 3 bases and J dropped 0 bases, with 18 bases sitting between them. Germline V CDR1 and CDR2: KGHSH, LQKENI.